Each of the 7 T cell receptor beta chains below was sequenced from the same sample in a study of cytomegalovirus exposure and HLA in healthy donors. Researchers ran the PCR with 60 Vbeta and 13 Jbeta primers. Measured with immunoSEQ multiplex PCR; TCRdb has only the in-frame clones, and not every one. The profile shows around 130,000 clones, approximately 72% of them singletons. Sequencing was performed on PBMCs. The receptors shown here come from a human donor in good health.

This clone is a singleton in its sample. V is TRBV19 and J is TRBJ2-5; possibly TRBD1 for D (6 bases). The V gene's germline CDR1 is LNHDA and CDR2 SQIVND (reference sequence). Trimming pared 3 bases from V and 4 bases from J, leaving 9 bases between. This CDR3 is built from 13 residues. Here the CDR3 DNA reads TGTGCCAGTAGTATCGCAGGGGCAGAGACCCAGTACTTC. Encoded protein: CASSIAGAETQYF.

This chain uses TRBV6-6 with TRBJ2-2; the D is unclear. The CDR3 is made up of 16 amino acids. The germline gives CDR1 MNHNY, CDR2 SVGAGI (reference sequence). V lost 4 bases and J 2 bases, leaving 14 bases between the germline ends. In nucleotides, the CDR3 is TGTGCCAGCAGTTTGACACACAGTTTAAACACCGGGGAGCTGTTTTTT. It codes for CASSLTHSLNTGELFF.

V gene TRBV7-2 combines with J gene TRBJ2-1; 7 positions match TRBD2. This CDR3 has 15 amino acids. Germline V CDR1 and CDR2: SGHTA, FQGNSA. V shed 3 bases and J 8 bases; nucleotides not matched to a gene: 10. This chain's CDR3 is CASSFLSSGAYEQFF. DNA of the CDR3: TGTGCCAGCAGCTTTCTGTCCAGCGGGGCTTATGAGCAGTTCTTC.

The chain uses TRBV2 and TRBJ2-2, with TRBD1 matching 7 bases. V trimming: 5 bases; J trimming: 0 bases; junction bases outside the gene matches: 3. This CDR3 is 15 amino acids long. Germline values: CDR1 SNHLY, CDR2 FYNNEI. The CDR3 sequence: CASSRDSTNTGELFF. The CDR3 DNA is TGTGCCAGCAGTCGGGACAGTACGAACACCGGGGAGCTGTTTTTT.

This CDR3 is CASSPASMTGGFFLGTEAFF. In DNA form, the CDR3 reads TGTGCCAGCAGCCCGGCATCTATGACAGGGGGCTTCTTTTTGGGGACTGAAGCTTTCTTT. The V and J genes are TRBV9 and TRBJ1-1; TRBD1 matches at 10 bases. J lost 5 bases, V lost 4 bases, and 23 bases had no gene match. The V gene's germline CDR1 is SGDLS and CDR2 YYNGEE. The CDR3 covers 20 residues.

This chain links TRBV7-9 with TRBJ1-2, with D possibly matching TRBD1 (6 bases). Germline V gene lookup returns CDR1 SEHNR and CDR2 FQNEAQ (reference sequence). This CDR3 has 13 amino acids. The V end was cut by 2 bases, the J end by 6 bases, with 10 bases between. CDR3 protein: CASSLIQGHGYTF. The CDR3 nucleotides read TGTGCCAGCAGCTTAATACAGGGCCATGGCTACACCTTC. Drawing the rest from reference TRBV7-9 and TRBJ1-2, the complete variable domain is DTGVSQNPRHKITKRGQNVTFRCDPISEHNRLYWYRQTLGQGPEFLTYFQNEAQLEKSRLLSDRFSAERPKGSFSTLEIQRTEQGDSAMYLCASSLIQGHGYTFGSGTRLTVV.

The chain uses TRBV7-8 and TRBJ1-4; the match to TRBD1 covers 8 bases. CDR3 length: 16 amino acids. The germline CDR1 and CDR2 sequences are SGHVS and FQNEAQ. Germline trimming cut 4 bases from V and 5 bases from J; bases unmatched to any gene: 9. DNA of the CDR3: TGTGCCAGCAGCTCCCCCGGGACAGGACTGAATGAAAAACTGTTTTTT. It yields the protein CASSSPGTGLNEKLFF.